A selection of T cell receptor beta chains follows, all from one sample in a study of blood T cell repertoires in COVID-19. Profiling relied on immunoSEQ multiplex PCR, and the TCRdb table lists in-frame clones only, not all of them. The profile covers around 50,000 clones, with around 90% appearing a single time and less than 2.5% taken by the ten largest. The sequenced material came from peripheral blood. Receptor source: a human donor in a cohort sampled during active COVID-19. Both conserved end residues are part of each CDR3.

V: TRBV4-3; J: TRBJ2-7; CDR3: CASSQSGYYEQYF
V: TRBV30; J: TRBJ1-5; CDR3: CAWSVSTDNQPQHF
V: TRBV6-6; J: TRBJ2-1; CDR3: CASNGQGRYNEQFF
V: TRBV7-9; J: TRBJ1-1; CDR3: CASRGGVTEAFF
V: TRBV28; J: TRBJ2-1; CDR3: CASSLTLRRDRANEQFF
V: TRBV19; J: TRBJ2-3; CDR3: CASTRASGGPDTQYF
V: TRBV18; J: TRBJ2-5; CDR3: CASSPQDRRFQETQYF
V: TRBV27; J: TRBJ2-1; CDR3: CASSLFGWEPSNEQFF
V: TRBV4-1; J: TRBJ2-3; CDR3: CASSQEKYAGASTDTQYF
V: TRBV19; J: TRBJ2-7; CDR3: CASSMTGTGLSYEQYF
V: TRBV28; J: TRBJ1-2; CDR3: CASSLKTGVYGYTF
V: TRBV4-1; J: TRBJ2-5; CDR3: CASSQVAGGLQETQYF
V: TRBV4-2; J: TRBJ2-5; CDR3: CASSQDLATGQETQYF
V: TRBV24-1; J: TRBJ2-1; CDR3: CATSDWDSGSGNEQFF
V: TRBV28; J: TRBJ2-1; CDR3: CASSLRQGAGNEQFF
V: TRBV5-8; J: TRBJ1-2; CDR3: CASTKGQTGEFRGYTF
V: TRBV7-9; J: TRBJ2-1; CDR3: CASEGLAGNEQFF
V: TRBV6-2/TRBV6-3; J: TRBJ2-7; CDR3: CASSRQGSPYEQYF
V: TRBV19; J: TRBJ2-7; CDR3: CASSIAGQGAYEQYF
V: TRBV27; J: TRBJ2-2; CDR3: CASSLFGGGRYTGELFF
V: TRBV3-1/TRBV3-2; J: TRBJ1-4; CDR3: CASRQRQGGEKLFF
V: TRBV5-1; J: TRBJ1-6; CDR3: CASRRDTSSTLNSPLHF
V: TRBV28; J: TRBJ2-1; CDR3: CASSSAGRSYNEQFF
V: TRBV7-6; J: TRBJ2-1; CDR3: CASSPGTAYNEQFF
V: TRBV10-1; J: TRBJ2-1; CDR3: CASSASWSSYNEQFF
V: TRBV6-5; J: TRBJ2-3; CDR3: CASSSGLAQADTQYF
V: TRBV9; J: TRBJ2-1; CDR3: CASSGKQGNVGNEQFF
V: TRBV19; J: TRBJ2-2; CDR3: CASSPTGSPYRSGELFF
V: TRBV30; J: TRBJ2-3; CDR3: CAWSPAADTQYF
V: TRBV11-2; J: TRBJ2-1; CDR3: CASSQFGTSRNEQFF
V: TRBV28; J: TRBJ2-1; CDR3: CASSLRDRGRNEQFF
V: TRBV28; J: TRBJ2-1; CDR3: CASTMNGLAGNGQFF
V: TRBV9; J: TRBJ2-1; CDR3: CASSALAGVFAEQFF
V: TRBV21-1; J: TRBJ1-4; CDR3: CASSKEGDRKNEKLFF
V: TRBV28; J: TRBJ1-1; CDR3: CASTETRWGGSTEAFF
V: TRBV20-1; J: TRBJ1-2; CDR3: CSASQGAQNTF
V: TRBV2; J: TRBJ2-7; CDR3: CASKVEQDSYEQYF
V: TRBV28; J: TRBJ2-1; CDR3: CASSFAGGRDEQFF
V: TRBV11-2; J: TRBJ2-7; CDR3: CASSLSGGDPYEQYF
V: TRBV27; J: TRBJ2-7; CDR3: CASSLFQGYEQYF
V: TRBV29-1; J: TRBJ1-2; CDR3: CSVTTREGGYGYTF
V: TRBV19; J: TRBJ1-4; CDR3: CASSMRGSDNEKLFF
V: TRBV4-2; J: TRBJ2-7; CDR3: CASSQDRSTGTEQYF
V: TRBV5-8; J: TRBJ2-3; CDR3: CASSRGQGINTDTQYF
V: TRBV18; J: TRBJ1-1; CDR3: CASSPSARGLDTEAFF
V: TRBV7-3; J: TRBJ2-3; CDR3: CASSLLAGGVDTQYF